This is a list of T cell receptor beta chains from one sample in a study of T-cell reconstitution after alpha-beta-depleted transplantation in children. TCRdb reprocessed the PCR reads via MiXCR and lists one record per CDR3 protein. The sample carries hundreds of thousands of distinct CDR3 sequences, roughly 25% recorded once. The sequencing here drew on PBMCs, mostly from graft donor cells, taken 360 days after TCRalphabeta/CD19-depleted stem cell transplant. These receptors all stem from a female patient between 2 and 10 years old who had a stem cell transplant for congenital amegakaryocytic thrombocytopenia, so the T cells may come from the graft donor. The CDR3 runs from the conserved cysteine through the conserved F or W. The D gene is left open where the match is weak. Rows may omit the clone size; those that give it use once, few, many or a size class.

D gene	J gene	V gene	clone size	CDR3 protein	CDR3 DNA
TRBD1	TRBJ2-2	TRBV18	.	CASSRDSATILNTGELFF	TGTGCCAGCTCACGGGACAGCGCTACCATTTTGAACACCGGGGAGCTGTTTTTT
.	TRBJ1-1	TRBV12-3/TRBV12-4	.	CASNGRGFTEAFF	TGTGCCAGCAACGGTCGGGGCTTCACTGAAGCTTTCTTT
.	TRBJ2-2	TRBV9	few	CASSLPGSHTPELFF	TGTGCCAGCAGCTTGCCGGGATCACACACCCCGGAGCTGTTTTTT
.	TRBJ2-3	TRBV11-2	.	CASSLGWGSHTQYF	TGTGCCAGCAGCTTAGGGTGGGGGTCACATACGCAGTATTTT
.	TRBJ2-2	TRBV7-2	few	CASSWTDAISGELFF	TGTGCCAGCAGCTGGACCGACGCCATATCCGGGGAGCTGTTTTTT
.	TRBJ2-3	TRBV13	.	CASSMGGQRLDTQYF	TGTGCCAGCAGCATGGGGGGACAGAGATTAGATACGCAGTATTTT
TRBD2	TRBJ2-1	TRBV7-2	.	CASSFSGSGITMRQFF	TGTGCCAGCAGCTTTAGCGGGAGTGGGATTACAATGAGGCAGTTCTTC
.	TRBJ2-3	TRBV20-1	few	CSARDWGSGGSDTQYF	TGCAGTGCTAGAGATTGGGGCTCGGGGGGCTCAGATACGCAGTATTTT
.	TRBJ1-5	TRBV19	.	CASSGLVDQPQHF	TGTGCCAGTAGCGGTCTCGTGGATCAGCCCCAGCATTTT
TRBD2	TRBJ2-3	TRBV6-1	.	CASGASGRALTTDTQYF	TGTGCCAGCGGCGCTAGCGGGAGGGCCTTGACCACAGATACGCAGTATTTT
TRBD1	TRBJ1-1	TRBV10-3	.	CASQGGNAEAFF	TGTGCCAGCCAGGGGGGGAACGCTGAAGCTTTCTTT
.	TRBJ2-7	TRBV5-1	few	CASRSQGGYEQYF	TGCGCCAGCAGATCCCAGGGCGGGTACGAGCAGTACTTC
.	TRBJ2-1	TRBV4-3	.	CASSQEVPASSYNEQFF	TGCGCCAGCAGCCAAGAGGTTCCGGCCAGCTCCTACAATGAGCAGTTCTTC
.	TRBJ1-1	TRBV20-1	many	CSARESGFTEAFF	TGCAGTGCTAGAGAGTCAGGATTCACTGAAGCTTTCTTT
TRBD2	TRBJ2-1	TRBV6-2/TRBV6-3	.	CASSYSPSGQFF	TGTGCCAGCAGTTACTCCCCTAGCGGCCAGTTCTTC
.	TRBJ2-7	TRBV5-1	.	CASGDGQFYEQYF	TGCGCCAGCGGCGATGGACAGTTCTACGAGCAGTACTTC
TRBD2	TRBJ2-5	TRBV5-6	.	CASSFFQTSGQETQYF	TGTGCCAGCAGCTTCTTCCAAACTAGCGGACAAGAGACCCAGTACTTC
.	TRBJ2-3	TRBV15	.	CATSRGLITDTQYF	TGTGCCACCAGCAGAGGACTAATCACAGATACGCAGTATTTT
TRBD2	TRBJ2-3	TRBV4-1	few	CASSQMGLAATDTQYF	TGCGCCAGCAGCCAGATGGGACTAGCGGCCACAGATACGCAGTATTTT
.	TRBJ1-2	TRBV29-1	few	CSVESGYTF	TGCAGCGTTGAGTCCGGCTACACCTTC
.	TRBJ1-6	TRBV7-9	.	CASSLATGPEASPLHF	TGTGCCAGCAGCTTAGCCACGGGCCCCGAGGCTTCACCCCTCCACTTT
.	TRBJ2-1	TRBV13	once	CASNPRGRAAVFF	TGTGCCAGCAACCCTAGGGGGAGGGCTGCAGTGTTCTTC
.	TRBJ2-2	TRBV24-1	.	CATSDDAGELFF	TGTGCCACCAGTGATGATGCCGGGGAGCTGTTTTTT
TRBD1	TRBJ1-1	TRBV3-1	.	CASSPDRGGGRAFF	TGTGCCAGCAGCCCGGACAGGGGAGGGGGTAGGGCTTTCTTT
TRBD2	TRBJ2-1	TRBV7-3	few	CASSSGGGDNEQFF	TGTGCCAGCAGCAGCGGTGGGGGGGACAATGAGCAGTTCTTC
.	TRBJ2-1	TRBV7-9	many	CASSLPTGISSYNEQFF	TGTGCCAGCAGCCTACCGACAGGTATAAGCTCCTACAATGAGCAGTTCTTC
.	TRBJ2-2	TRBV9	few	CASSGLFSSDSTGELFF	TGTGCCAGCAGCGGCTTATTCTCCTCAGACTCCACCGGGGAGCTGTTTTTT
.	TRBJ1-4	TRBV6-5	many	CASSSSGEKLFF	TGTGCCAGCAGCTCAAGTGGTGAAAAACTGTTTTTT